Listed below are T cell receptor beta chains from one sample, sequenced in a study of memory CD4+ T cells and cytomegalovirus serostatus. Sequencing used immunoSEQ multiplex PCR; TCRdb keeps in-frame clones, though not all of them. Of around 50,000 clones in the sample, 60% to 80% were seen once. Sequenced input: memory CD4+ T cells from blood. These TCRs come from an adult in good health and CMV-seronegative. CDR3s include the opening cysteine and the closing phenylalanine or tryptophan. The order of the fields is D gene, J gene, V gene, clone size, CDR3 protein, CDR3 DNA. The D gene is left open where the match is weak. The size field is filled for only some rows; it gives once, few, many or a size class.

- TRBJ2-2 TRBV14 few CASRPGLNTGELFF TGTGCCAGCAGACCGGGACTCAACACCGGGGAGCTGTTTTTT
- TRBJ1-4 TRBV27 - CASSLFSGSNEKLFF TGTGCCAGCAGTTTGTTCTCAGGGAGTAATGAAAAACTGTTTTTT
TRBD1 TRBJ1-1 TRBV5-1 - CASSQGQGSTEAFF TGCGCCAGCAGTCAAGGACAGGGGTCGACTGAAGCTTTCTTT
- TRBJ1-5 TRBV29-1 - CSVKGDSNQPQHF TGCAGCGTAAAGGGGGATAGCAATCAGCCCCAGCATTTT
- TRBJ1-1 TRBV7-2 - CASSRPNTEAFF TGTGCCAGCAGCAGACCGAACACTGAAGCTTTCTTT
- TRBJ1-4 TRBV2 few CASLSTGREKLFF TGTGCCAGCCTTTCGACAGGAAGGGAAAAACTGTTTTTT
- TRBJ1-2 TRBV19 - CASSIRGFGYTF TGTGCCAGTAGTATTCGGGGGTTCGGCTACACCTTC
- TRBJ1-2 TRBV30 once CAWSRGANYGYTF TGTGCCTGGAGCAGGGGAGCTAACTATGGCTACACCTTC
- TRBJ1-2 TRBV19 - CASKDAGSNPYGYTF TGTGCCAGTAAGGATGCCGGGTCCAACCCCTATGGCTACACCTTC
TRBD1 TRBJ1-2 TRBV27 - CASSSAGGAGYGYTF TGTGCCAGCAGTTCCGCAGGGGGCGCCGGCTATGGCTACACCTTC
- TRBJ2-2 TRBV30 - CAWSLSGTGELFF TGTGCCTGGAGCCTATCCGGGACCGGGGAGCTGTTTTTT
- TRBJ2-5 TRBV7-2 - CASSPTSWETQYF TGTGCCAGCAGCCCGACTAGTTGGGAGACCCAGTACTTC
- TRBJ2-3 TRBV28 - CASSSSRTQYF TGTGCCAGCAGTTCCAGTAGAACGCAGTATTTT
TRBD2 TRBJ2-2 TRBV5-4 - CASSPGNLAGGTAGELFF TGTGCCAGCAGCCCCGGAAACTTAGCGGGGGGGACGGCCGGGGAGCTGTTTTTT
TRBD1 TRBJ2-7 TRBV9 - CASSEDRDSYEQYF TGTGCCAGTTCCGAGGACAGGGATAGCTACGAGCAGTACTTC
- TRBJ1-2 TRBV4-1 - CASSQGETGPGSYGYTF TGCGCCAGCAGCCAAGGGGAGACAGGTCCCGGGTCCTATGGCTACACCTTC
TRBD1 TRBJ1-1 TRBV6-6 once CASSSWTGRAEAFF TGTGCCAGCAGTTCGTGGACAGGGCGGGCTGAAGCTTTCTTT
- TRBJ1-2 TRBV28 - CASRAGPMWDGGYTF TGTGCCAGCAGAGCAGGGCCTATGTGGGACGGGGGCTACACCTTC
- TRBJ2-2 TRBV6-6 - CASSYDRSRELFF TGTGCCAGCAGTTACGACAGGTCAAGGGAGCTGTTTTTT
- TRBJ1-1 TRBV6-6 once CASSYSAGRTEAFF TGTGCCAGCAGTTACTCTGCTGGGCGGACTGAAGCTTTCTTT
- TRBJ1-5 TRBV6-6 - CASSQDRPGIQPQHF TGTGCCAGCAGTCAAGACAGGCCGGGCATCCAGCCCCAGCATTTT
TRBD1 TRBJ2-1 TRBV19 - CASSPTGDHEQFF TGTGCCAGTAGTCCAACAGGGGATCATGAGCAGTTCTTC
- TRBJ1-2 TRBV30 - CAWSLGIGYGYTF TGTGCCTGGAGTCTGGGGATTGGATATGGCTACACCTTC
TRBD1 TRBJ2-7 TRBV9 - CASSPRQTGGTYEQYF TGTGCCAGCAGCCCCCGGCAGACAGGGGGAACCTACGAGCAGTACTTC
- TRBJ1-1 TRBV11-3 once CASSLGRNTEAFF TGTGCCAGCAGCTTAGGACGGAACACTGAAGCTTTCTTT
TRBD1 TRBJ1-5 TRBV30 - CAWSVPGQGIGSNQPQHF TGTGCCTGGAGTGTACCGGGACAGGGTATAGGGAGCAATCAGCCCCAGCATTTT
- TRBJ2-2 TRBV28 - CASSLPVGNTGELFF TGTGCCAGCAGTCTACCTGTTGGAAACACCGGGGAGCTGTTTTTT
- TRBJ1-3 TRBV19 few CASSSNSGNTIYF TGTGCCAGTAGTTCCAACTCTGGAAACACCATATATTTT
- TRBJ1-6 TRBV10-2 - CASSESRGWGPLHF TGCGCCAGCAGTGAGTCGAGGGGCTGGGGACCCCTCCACTTT
- TRBJ1-5 TRBV27 - CASSFPGQPGSNQPQHF TGTGCCAGCAGTTTCCCAGGACAGCCCGGGAGCAATCAGCCCCAGCATTTT
- TRBJ2-1 TRBV7-3 - CASSGWDSYNEQFF TGTGCCAGCAGCGGTTGGGATTCCTACAATGAGCAGTTCTTC
TRBD1 TRBJ2-3 TRBV5-1 - CASSLGQGGADTQYF TGCGCCAGCAGCTTGGGACAGGGGGGCGCAGATACGCAGTATTTT
- TRBJ1-2 TRBV30 - CALPRGWTRGGYTF TGTGCCCTCCCTAGGGGGTGGACCAGAGGAGGCTACACCTTC
- TRBJ2-1 TRBV5-1 - CASSLVPGATSYNEQFF TGCGCCAGCAGCTTGGTCCCGGGGGCTACCTCCTACAATGAGCAGTTCTTC
TRBD1 TRBJ1-2 TRBV18 few CASSPGTGDSYGYTF TGTGCCAGCTCACCAGGGACAGGGGACAGCTATGGCTACACCTTC
- TRBJ2-6 TRBV15 - CATSREGTGANVLTF TGTGCCACCAGCAGAGAGGGGACTGGGGCCAACGTCCTGACTTTC
- TRBJ2-7 TRBV7-2 medium-sized CASSLVASFSSYEQYF TGTGCCAGCAGCTTAGTAGCCAGCTTCAGCTCCTACGAGCAGTACTTC